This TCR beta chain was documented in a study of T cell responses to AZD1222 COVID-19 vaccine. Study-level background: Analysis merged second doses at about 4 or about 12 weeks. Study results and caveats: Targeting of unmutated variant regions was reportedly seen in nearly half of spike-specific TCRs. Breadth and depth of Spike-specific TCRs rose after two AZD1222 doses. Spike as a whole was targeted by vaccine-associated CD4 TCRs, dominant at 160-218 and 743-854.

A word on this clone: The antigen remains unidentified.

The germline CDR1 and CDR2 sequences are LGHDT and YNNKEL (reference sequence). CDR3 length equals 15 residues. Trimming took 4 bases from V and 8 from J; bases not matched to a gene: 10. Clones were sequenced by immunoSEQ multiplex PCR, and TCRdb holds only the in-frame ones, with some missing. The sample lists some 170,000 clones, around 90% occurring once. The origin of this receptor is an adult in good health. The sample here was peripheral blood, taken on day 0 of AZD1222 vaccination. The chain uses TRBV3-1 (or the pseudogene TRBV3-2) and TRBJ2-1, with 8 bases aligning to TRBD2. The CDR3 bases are TGTGCCAGCAGCCCCCAGCGGGAGAAGATCCATGAGCAGTTCTTC. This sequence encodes CASSPQREKIHEQFF.